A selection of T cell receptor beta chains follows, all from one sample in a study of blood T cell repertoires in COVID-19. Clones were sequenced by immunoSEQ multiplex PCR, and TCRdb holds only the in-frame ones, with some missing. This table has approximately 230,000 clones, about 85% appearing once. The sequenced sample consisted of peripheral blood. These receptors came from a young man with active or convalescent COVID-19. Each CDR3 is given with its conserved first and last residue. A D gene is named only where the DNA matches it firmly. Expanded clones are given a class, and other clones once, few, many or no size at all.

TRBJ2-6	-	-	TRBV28	TGTGCCAGCAGTTTTACAGACGGCTCTGGGGCCAACGTCCTGACTTTC	CASSFTDGSGANVLTF
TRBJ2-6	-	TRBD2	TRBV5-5	TGTGCCAGCAGCTCCCGGGAGGGCACCTTCTCTGGGGCCAACGTCCTGACTTTC	CASSSREGTFSGANVLTF
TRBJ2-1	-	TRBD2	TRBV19	TGTGCCAGTAGTATAGTTCTCCGAGGACTAGCGGGGAACAATGAGCAGTTCTTC	CASSIVLRGLAGNNEQFF
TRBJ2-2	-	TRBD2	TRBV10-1	TGCGCCAGTCTGAGAGCTAGCGGGAGGGGGGGCACCGGGGAGCTGTTTTTT	CASLRASGRGGTGELFF
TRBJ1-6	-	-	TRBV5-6	TGTGCCAGCAGCTTGGATGGGGGCGGTGGAAATTCACCCCTCCACTTT	CASSLDGGGGNSPLHF
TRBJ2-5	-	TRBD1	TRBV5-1	TGCGCCAGCAGCTTAACAGGGGCGTATGAGACCCAGTACTTC	CASSLTGAYETQYF
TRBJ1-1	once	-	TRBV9	TGTGCCAGCAGCGCTCAGGCAGGGATCACTGAAGCTTTCTTT	CASSAQAGITEAFF
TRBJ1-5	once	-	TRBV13	TGTGCCAGCAGCTTAAGCAGTGGGAGGGGGCAGCCCCAGCATTTT	CASSLSSGRGQPQHF
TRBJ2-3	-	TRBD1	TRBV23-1	TGCGCCAGCAGTCAATACAGGGGGAACACAGATACGCAGTATTTT	CASSQYRGNTDTQYF
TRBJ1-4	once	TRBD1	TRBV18	TGTGCCAGCTCACCGTTGACAGGGACGCATCCTGAAGAAAAACTGTTTTTT	CASSPLTGTHPEEKLFF
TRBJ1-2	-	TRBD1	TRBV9	TGTGCCAGCAGCGTAGGACAGGGGCCCAACTATGGCTACACCTTC	CASSVGQGPNYGYTF
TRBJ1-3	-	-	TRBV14	TGTGCCAGCAGCCAAGATTCCACAGGGCAGTCCGGAAACACCATATATTTT	CASSQDSTGQSGNTIYF
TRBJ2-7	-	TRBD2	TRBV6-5	TGTGCCAGCAGTTACAAAAATAGCGGGAAGCAGTACTTC	CASSYKNSGKQYF
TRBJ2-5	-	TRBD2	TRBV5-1	TGCGCCAGCAGCTTGAGCGGGAGGTCCCAAGAGACCCAGTACTTC	CASSLSGRSQETQYF
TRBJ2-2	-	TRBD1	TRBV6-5	TGTGCCAGCAGCCGACAGGGGCACACCGGGGAGCTGTTTTTT	CASSRQGHTGELFF
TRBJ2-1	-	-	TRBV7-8	TGTGCCAGCAGCGCCGACAGTCGTGAGCAGTTCTTC	CASSADSREQFF
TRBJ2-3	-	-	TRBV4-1	TGCGCCAGCAGCCAGTTAGCGGCTAGCACAGATACGCAGTATTTT	CASSQLAASTDTQYF
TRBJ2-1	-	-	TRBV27	TGTGCCAGCAGTTTAGCAGGGCAGGGTCGTTACAATGAGCAGTTCTTC	CASSLAGQGRYNEQFF
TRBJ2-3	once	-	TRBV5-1	TGCGCCAGCAGCCCTCCGACGGGGGGCCGCACAGATACGCAGTATTTT	CASSPPTGGRTDTQYF
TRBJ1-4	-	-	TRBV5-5	TGTGCCAGCAGCAATATAATGCGGGAAAAACTGTTTTTT	CASSNIMREKLFF
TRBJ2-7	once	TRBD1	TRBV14	TGTGCCAGCAGCCCACAGGGGGGCTCCTACGAGCAGTACTTC	CASSPQGGSYEQYF
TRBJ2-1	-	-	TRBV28	TGTGCCAGCAGTTTAACGGTCCCCTACAATGAGCAGTTCTTC	CASSLTVPYNEQFF
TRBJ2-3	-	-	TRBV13	TGTGCCAGCAGCTCTCTCCTGGAGACAGCGAGGAACACAGATACGCAGTATTTT	CASSSLLETARNTDTQYF
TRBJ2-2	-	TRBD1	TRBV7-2	TGTGCCAGCAGCTTAGCGCCTCCGAGACAGGGGCCCGGGGAGCTGTTTTTT	CASSLAPPRQGPGELFF
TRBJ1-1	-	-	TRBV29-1	TGCAGCGGAACGGACAGGAACACTGAAGCTTTCTTT	CSGTDRNTEAFF
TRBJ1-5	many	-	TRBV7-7	TGTGCTAGCAGCTTGGTCCCAAGCGGGATTAATTATCAGCCCCAGCATTTT	CASSLVPSGINYQPQHF